A selection of T cell receptor beta chains follows, all from one sample in a study of blood T cell repertoires in COVID-19. The table came from immunoSEQ multiplex PCR; TCRdb's copy has only in-frame clones and leaves some out. This table holds 250,000 to 350,000 clones, around 91% found once. The sequenced sample was PBMCs or T cells enriched from blood (not recorded which). These receptors were obtained from a woman aged 18 to 35 with acute COVID-19. Both conserved end residues are part of each CDR3. D genes are given only for firm matches. A row's size may be missing; if present it is once, few, many or a size class.

j_gene,v_gene,d_gene,abundance,CDR3aa,CDR3nt
TRBJ2-3,TRBV12-3/TRBV12-4,-,-,CASSPQGGTQYF,TGTGCCAGCAGTCCCCAAGGGGGAACGCAGTATTTT
TRBJ2-5,TRBV18,TRBD2,-,CASSPTLELAGDETQYF,TGTGCCAGCTCACCAACCTTGGAACTAGCGGGAGATGAGACCCAGTACTTC
TRBJ1-4,TRBV5-8,TRBD1,once,CASSPGDRVTEKLFF,TGTGCCAGCAGCCCTGGGGACAGGGTTACTGAAAAACTGTTTTTT
TRBJ2-7,TRBV6-5,TRBD1,-,CASSYDRGHEQYF,TGTGCCAGCAGTTATGACAGGGGGCACGAGCAGTACTTC
TRBJ2-1,TRBV10-3,TRBD2,-,CAISETSGRGNEQFF,TGTGCCATCAGTGAGACTAGCGGGAGGGGAAATGAGCAGTTCTTC
TRBJ1-6,TRBV2,-,few,CASSLTTAYNSPLHF,TGTGCCAGCAGCCTGACAACCGCCTATAATTCACCCCTCCACTTT
TRBJ2-7,TRBV5-1,TRBD2,-,CASSSPGLVYEQYF,TGCGCCAGCAGCTCGCCGGGACTAGTCTACGAGCAGTACTTC
TRBJ2-7,TRBV28,-,-,CASRGPSSYEQYF,TGTGCCAGCAGGGGGCCGAGCTCCTACGAGCAGTACTTC
TRBJ2-3,TRBV9,TRBD2,-,CASSVGVASGHTDTQYF,TGTGCCAGCAGCGTAGGGGTGGCTAGCGGGCACACAGATACGCAGTATTTT
TRBJ2-1,TRBV10-1,TRBD2,-,CASSTTTTGLAANNEQFF,TGCGCCAGCAGTACCACAACTACGGGACTAGCGGCAAACAATGAGCAGTTCTTC
TRBJ2-5,TRBV4-2,-,-,CASSSQGVQETQYF,TGTGCCAGCAGCTCCCAAGGGGTTCAAGAGACCCAGTACTTC
TRBJ1-2,TRBV28,TRBD1,-,CASWTGPSGYTF,TGTGCCAGCTGGACAGGGCCCTCTGGCTACACCTTC
TRBJ2-1,TRBV7-3,TRBD2,-,CASSARLGEGNEQFF,TGTGCCAGCAGCGCGAGACTAGGGGAGGGCAATGAGCAGTTCTTC
TRBJ1-1,TRBV7-3,-,once,CASSLLGGGTEAFF,TGTGCCAGCAGCTTACTGGGAGGCGGCACTGAAGCTTTCTTT
TRBJ2-3,TRBV27,-,-,CASNSKTLDFTDTQYF,TGTGCCAGCAACTCCAAAACCCTGGACTTTACAGATACGCAGTATTTT
TRBJ1-3,TRBV4-2,TRBD1,-,CASSHVTGVDGNTIYF,TGTGCCAGCAGCCACGTCACAGGGGTAGACGGAAACACCATATATTTT
TRBJ2-5,TRBV9,TRBD1,-,CASSLNRGQETQYF,TGTGCCAGCAGCCTAAACAGGGGGCAAGAGACCCAGTACTTC
TRBJ2-7,TRBV5-1,-,-,CASSLEPGYYEQYF,TGCGCCAGCAGCTTGGAACCGGGATACTACGAGCAGTACTTC
TRBJ1-1,TRBV9,-,-,CASSVEARNTEAFF,TGTGCCAGCAGCGTAGAAGCGAGGAACACTGAAGCTTTCTTT
TRBJ2-7,TRBV21-1,-,once,CASSNSQASDEQYF,TGTGCCAGCAGCAATTCTCAGGCCTCAGACGAGCAGTACTTC
TRBJ2-3,TRBV10-1,-,-,CASSEATAESTDTQYF,TGCGCCAGCAGCGAAGCGACTGCCGAAAGCACAGATACGCAGTATTTT
TRBJ2-1,TRBV28,-,-,CASSLGGNPLREQFF,TGTGCCAGCAGTTTAGGGGGGAACCCGTTACGGGAGCAGTTCTTC
TRBJ2-5,TRBV9,-,-,CASSVVGGGGTQYF,TGTGCCAGCAGCGTAGTTGGGGGCGGAGGGACCCAGTACTTC
TRBJ2-5,TRBV19,TRBD1,-,CASRDRGLGTQYF,TGTGCCAGTAGGGACAGGGGACTTGGGACCCAGTACTTC
TRBJ2-5,TRBV11-2,-,once,CASSFRPPGDLVVVKTQYF,TGTGCCAGCAGCTTTAGGCCCCCAGGGGATTTGGTAGTAGTGAAGACCCAGTACTTC
TRBJ2-3,TRBV7-3,TRBD2,-,CASSPQAGEVDTQYF,TGTGCCAGCAGCCCTCAAGCGGGAGAGGTAGATACGCAGTATTTT
TRBJ1-2,TRBV9,-,once,CASSVWDTRSYGYTF,TGTGCCAGCAGCGTATGGGACACCAGGAGCTATGGCTACACCTTC
TRBJ1-1,TRBV7-9,TRBD1,once,CASSSPLQGANTEAFF,TGTGCCAGCAGCTCACCACTCCAGGGGGCGAACACTGAAGCTTTCTTT
TRBJ2-1,TRBV5-1,TRBD1,-,CASSLEGTDHYNEQFF,TGCGCCAGCAGCTTGGAAGGGACAGACCACTACAATGAGCAGTTCTTC
TRBJ2-2,TRBV7-3,TRBD1,-,CASSLRQGNTGELFF,TGTGCCAGCAGCTTAAGACAGGGAAACACCGGGGAGCTGTTTTTT
TRBJ2-1,TRBV7-8,TRBD1,-,CASSSGQGAYNEQFF,TGTGCCAGCAGCTCTGGACAGGGGGCTTACAATGAGCAGTTCTTC
TRBJ1-5,TRBV11-3,TRBD1,-,CASSPGQGSNQPQHF,TGTGCCAGCAGCCCGGGACAGGGCAGTAATCAGCCCCAGCATTTT
TRBJ2-6,TRBV7-2,TRBD1,-,CASRERTGTVNSGANVLTF,TGTGCCAGCAGGGAACGAACCGGGACAGTTAACTCTGGGGCCAACGTCCTGACTTTC
TRBJ2-7,TRBV9,-,-,CASSLNDRRPYEQYF,TGTGCCAGCAGCTTAAACGACAGGCGGCCCTACGAGCAGTACTTC
TRBJ1-4,TRBV21-1,-,-,CASSTWTGEANEKLFF,TGTGCCAGCAGCACCTGGACGGGGGAGGCTAATGAAAAACTGTTTTTT
TRBJ2-5,TRBV9,-,-,CASSQQGGSGTQYF,TGTGCCAGCAGCCAACAGGGTGGTTCGGGGACCCAGTACTTC
TRBJ2-4,TRBV28,TRBD1,-,CASRPALGGARDLDIQYF,TGTGCCAGCAGGCCCGCGCTAGGGGGCGCAAGAGATTTGGACATTCAGTACTTC
TRBJ1-4,TRBV10-3,-,-,CAIHRATNEKLFF,TGTGCCATTCACAGGGCCACTAATGAAAAACTGTTTTTT
TRBJ1-2,TRBV7-3,TRBD1,-,CASSPSTGYGYTF,TGTGCCAGCAGCCCATCGACAGGGTATGGCTACACCTTC
TRBJ2-7,TRBV7-8,TRBD1,-,CASSLAGYPTRSIGQGSYEQYF,TGTGCCAGCAGCTTAGCGGGCTACCCCACAAGGAGTATTGGACAGGGGTCCTACGAGCAGTACTTC
TRBJ2-1,TRBV28,TRBD2,-,CASSLSSGAGVGMYNEQFF,TGTGCCAGCAGTTTATCATCCGGGGCGGGAGTGGGGATGTACAATGAGCAGTTCTTC
TRBJ2-1,TRBV18,TRBD1,-,CASSPRQGAVYNEQFF,TGTGCCAGCTCACCACGGCAGGGGGCTGTATACAATGAGCAGTTCTTC
TRBJ2-2,TRBV10-1,-,-,CASKGITGELFF,TGCGCCAGCAAGGGGATAACCGGGGAGCTGTTTTTT
TRBJ2-4,TRBV5-1,TRBD1,-,CASSFRGQGGNIQYF,TGCGCCAGCAGCTTTAGAGGACAGGGGGGAAACATTCAGTACTTC
TRBJ1-2,TRBV11-2,TRBD1,-,CASSLYPEGQGVFGYTF,TGTGCCAGCAGCTTATACCCCGAGGGACAGGGGGTTTTTGGCTACACCTTC
TRBJ2-7,TRBV25-1,-,-,CASSMTGLYEQYF,TGTGCCAGCAGTATGACAGGCCTCTACGAGCAGTACTTC
TRBJ1-6,TRBV29-1,-,-,CSVGTLDLGDNSPLHF,TGCAGCGTTGGGACCCTCGATCTCGGGGATAATTCACCCCTCCACTTT
TRBJ1-2,TRBV29-1,-,once,CSVAGDDYGYTF,TGCAGCGTTGCCGGGGATGACTATGGCTACACCTTC
TRBJ2-1,TRBV10-3,TRBD2,-,CAISEGLAGTTAITTRGYNEQFF,TGTGCCATCAGTGAGGGACTAGCGGGCACTACCGCTATAACTACAAGGGGTTACAATGAGCAGTTCTTC
TRBJ2-2,TRBV3-1/TRBV3-2,TRBD2,few,CASSQVAGVGTGELFF,TGTGCCAGCAGCCAGGTAGCGGGAGTCGGCACCGGGGAGCTGTTTTTT
TRBJ1-1,TRBV7-9,-,few,CASSPTRGGAFF,TGTGCCAGCAGCCCGACCAGGGGTGGAGCTTTCTTT
TRBJ2-7,TRBV9,-,-,CASSVETQAPFSEQYF,TGTGCCAGCAGCGTAGAAACGCAAGCGCCCTTCTCCGAGCAGTACTTC
TRBJ1-5,TRBV10-2,-,few,CASSESGLNQPQHF,TGCGCCAGCAGCGAATCAGGGTTGAATCAGCCCCAGCATTTT